What follows are 7 T cell receptor beta chains derived from one specimen sequenced in a study of PD-1 blockade in classical Hodgkin lymphoma. Method: immunoSEQ multiplex PCR; TCRdb's copy keeps in-frame clones and lacks some. This table has approximately 79,000 clones, 92% appearing once. Brentuximab vedotin exposure varied among the patients, all of whom had relapsed after autologous stem cell transplantation. The specimen was peripheral blood mononuclear cells (PBMCs), collected before the second cycle of nivolumab. Receptor source: a human donor with classical Hodgkin lymphoma.

The chain recombines TRBV2 with TRBJ2-7; D is uncertain. Germline-derived CDR1 and CDR2 are SNHLY and FYNNEI. Trimming pared 8 bases from V and 6 bases from J, leaving 11 bases between. CDR3 size: 11 residues. The DNA for the CDR3 is TGTGCCAGCGTACGTGGGTTCGAGCAGTACTTC. Translation: CASVRGFEQYF.

The chain has TRBV6-4 and TRBJ2-1; the match to TRBD2 covers 7 bases. This CDR3 comprises 16 residues. V was clipped by 2 bases and J by 2 bases; unmatched bases: 6. Per germline, CDR1 MRHNA and CDR2 SNTAGT. This CDR3 reads CASSDKGGRTYNEQFF. For the CDR3, the DNA is TGTGCCAGCAGTGACAAGGGCGGGAGAACCTACAATGAGCAGTTCTTC.

The V call is TRBV19, the J call TRBJ1-4, with TRBD1 identical over 11 bases. The CDR3 runs to 16 residues. Germline V gene data show CDR1 as LNHDA and CDR2 as SQIVND (reference sequence). V trimming: 5 bases; J trimming: 11 bases; junction bases outside the gene matches: 13. CDR3 DNA sequence: TGTGCCAGTAGTTCTCGTCCCGTGGGACAGGGGGACAAACTGTTTTTT. It translates to CASSSRPVGQGDKLFF. The full variable domain, rest sourced from reference TRBV19 and TRBJ1-4, is DGGITQSPKYLFRKEGQNVTLSCEQNLNHDAMYWYRQDPGQGLRLIYYSQIVNDFQKGDIAEGYSVSREKKESFPLTVTSAQKNPTAFYLCASSSRPVGQGDKLFFGSGTQLSVL.

This chain joins TRBV5-6 and TRBJ2-7; D remains ambiguous. The V and J ends lost 0 bases and 2 bases respectively, with 9 bases between them. The CDR3 is made up of 14 amino acids. CDR1 and CDR2 from the germline V gene are SGHDT and YYEEEE. The CDR3 loop is CASSLVDAAYEQYF. CDR3 DNA sequence: TGTGCCAGCAGCTTGGTGGACGCCGCCTACGAGCAGTACTTC.

The J gene is TRBJ2-7, the V gene TRBV5-4, with a tentative D call TRBD1 (6 bases). This CDR3 has 16 residues. The V end lost 4 bases, the J end lost 1 base, and 18 bases lay between the germline ends. Germline CDR1 is SGHNT and CDR2 is YYREEE (reference sequence). CDR3 amino acids: CASSPPWARGSYEQYF. In DNA form, the CDR3 reads TGTGCCAGCAGCCCCCCCTGGGCCAGGGGATCCTACGAGCAGTACTTC.

This clone has more than one count but fewer than ten. The chain combines TRBV2 with TRBJ1-2, with D unresolved. Germline CDR1 is SNHLY and CDR2 is FYNNEI. CDR3 length: 11 amino acids. The V end was cut by 9 bases, the J end by 5 bases, with 10 bases between. CDR3 bases: TGTGCCAGTACAGTGAATTATGGCTACACCTTC. Amino acid sequence: CASTVNYGYTF.

V usage is TRBV4-1 and J usage is TRBJ1-2; D may be TRBD1 (6 bases). Germline lookup yields CDR1 MGHRA and CDR2 YSYEKL. The CDR3 totals 17 residues. Trimming cost V 0 bases and J 5 bases, with 19 bases left between them. The CDR3 sequence is CASSQESWGLGGYGYTF. The CDR3 nucleotides are TGCGCCAGCAGCCAAGAGTCCTGGGGGCTGGGTGGATATGGCTACACCTTC.